Shown below are 19 T cell receptor beta chains from a single sample sequenced in a study of T cells in women clearing cervical HPV infection. TCRdb's table, derived via immunoSEQ multiplex PCR, lists solely in-frame clones and lacks some. Its table records 40,000 or so clones. The sequenced sample was blood buffy coat. The receptors stem from a woman aged 18 to 75 with a cervical HPV16 infection that either progressed to CIN3+ or cleared (not recorded which).

With respect to this clone: The read ends 3 residues before the CDR3 terminus; that terminus is restored from the germline J gene. The chain joins TRBV6-2 or TRBV6-3 to TRBJ2-3; D gene unclear. V lost 5 bases and J 8 bases, leaving 11 bases between the germline ends. CDR3 size: 12 residues. Germline CDR1 and CDR2: MNHEY and SVGEGT. The sequenced part of the CDR3 DNA is TGTGCCAGCAGTCCCACCACGGGTACG. Encoded protein: CASSPTTGT. The CDR3 reads in full as CASSPTTGTQYF.

The part of the CDR3 DNA that was read is TGTGCCAGTAGAGGGTCGGTATACAATGAG. The encoded protein is CASRGSVYNE. The complete CDR3 protein is CASRGSVYNEQFF. This rearrangement joins TRBV19 to TRBJ2-1; D is unclear. Read data end 3 residues before the CDR3 end; the end is taken from the germline J gene. The V gene's germline CDR1 is LNHDA and CDR2 SQIVND (reference sequence). The CDR3 totals 13 residues. V dropped 6 bases and J dropped 4 bases, with 10 bases sitting between them.

As concerns this clone: Read sequence stops 3 residues before the CDR3 end, and the germline J gene provides the missing end. This chain uses TRBV5-4 with TRBJ2-2; 9 positions match TRBD1. The CDR3 has 14 residues. Germline lookup yields CDR1 SGHNT and CDR2 YYREEE (reference sequence). V lost 6 bases and J lost 4; bases outside the gene matches: 4. The CDR3 loop reads CASKRTGATGELFF. The sequenced part of the CDR3 DNA is TGTGCCAGCAAACGGACAGGGGCCACCGGGGAG.

Note on this clone: The read finishes 3 residues shy of the CDR3 end, and the germline J gene is used to complete it. The chain is built from TRBV7-9 and TRBJ2-4; D possibly corresponds to TRBD2 (6 bases). The CDR3 sequence is 13 residues long. CDR1 SEHNR and CDR2 FQNEAQ come from the germline V gene (reference sequence). The sequenced part of the CDR3 DNA is TGTGCCAGCAGCTCGGGGACTGCATATGGT. It encodes CASSSGTAYG. The whole CDR3 region reads CASSSGTAYGQYF.

Of note for this clone: From the germline J gene comes the end of the CDR3, since the read stops 3 residues before it. This rearrangement joins TRBV19 to TRBJ2-3, with D tentatively TRBD2 (6 bases). The germline V and J ends were trimmed by 3 bases and 5 bases, with 9 bases remaining between them. CDR1 and CDR2 from the germline V gene are LNHDA and SQIVND (reference sequence). This CDR3 spans 13 amino acids. The covered CDR3 bases are TGTGCCAGTAGTATTCCAGCGGGAGATACG. As protein: CASSIPAGDT. The entire CDR3 is CASSIPAGDTQYF.

As concerns this clone: The sequence runs out 3 residues before the end of the CDR3; the remainder is reconstructed from the germline J gene. The genes are TRBV10-3 and TRBJ2-1; 11 nucleotides align to TRBD2. The CDR3 has 15 amino acids. J was trimmed by 5 bases and V by 7 bases; bases with no gene match: 7. The germline V gene encodes CDR1 ENHRY and CDR2 SYGVKD. The sequenced CDR3 bases are TGTGCCATCAAGGTAGCGGGAGGGTTTAACAATGAG. Translated: CAIKVAGGFNNE. The CDR3 in full is CAIKVAGGFNNEQFF.

As regards this clone: Read coverage stops 3 residues before the CDR3 terminus; the germline J gene supplies the remainder. V usage is TRBV5-1 and J usage is TRBJ2-5; tentative D call: TRBD2 (7 bases). The CDR3 has 16 amino acids. Germline V CDR1 and CDR2: SGHRS, YFSETQ. This chain's CDR3 is CASSLVALGGAGTQYF. The part of the CDR3 DNA that was read is TGCGCCAGCAGCTTGGTCGCTTTGGGGGGGGCCGGTACC.

This CDR3 is CAISSDRGPPNEKLFF. CDR3 DNA, as far as it was read: TGTGCCATCAGCTCAGACAGGGGACCCCCTAATGAAAAA. V is TRBV10-3 and J is TRBJ1-4; 8 bases map to TRBD1. The CDR3 goes on 3 residues after the read ends, and that part is filled in from the germline J gene. J gave up 3 bases and V 6 bases, and 9 bases lay outside the gene matches. The germline V gene has CDR1 ENHRY and CDR2 SYGVKD. The CDR3 loop spans 16 amino acids.

As regards this clone: The read terminates 3 residues before the CDR3 end, so the remaining end is supplied by the germline J gene. This rearrangement joins TRBV7-3 to TRBJ2-1, with 7 bases matching TRBD1. The CDR3 spans 14 residues. Germline CDR1 SGHTA, CDR2 FQGTGA. The ends lost 4 bases at V and 6 bases at J; junction bases unmatched: 6. The sequenced part of the CDR3 DNA is TGTGCCAGCAGCTCACAGGGGTACGGCAATGAG. This sequence encodes CASSSQGYGNE. The CDR3 as a whole reads CASSSQGYGNEQFF.

As to this clone: The read terminates 3 residues ahead of where the CDR3 ends, so the germline J gene completes it. The V gene is TRBV20-1, the J gene TRBJ1-6, with TRBD1 as a possible D gene (6 bases). CDR1 is DFQATT, CDR2 SNEGSKA, per germline (reference sequence). CDR3 length: 15 residues. V lost 5 bases, J lost 7 bases, and 18 bases lay in between. CDR3 in amino acids: CSAESSRGGNSPLHF. The CDR3 DNA, read in part, is TGCAGTGCTGAATCATCCCGGGGGGGCAATTCACCC.

Concerning this clone: The sequenced fragment ends 3 residues before the CDR3 boundary, so the rest is inferred from the germline J gene. The chain combines TRBV11-2 with TRBJ2-3; possibly TRBD2 for D (5 bases). The CDR3 spans 13 residues. The V gene's germline CDR1 is SGHAT and CDR2 FQNNGV. CDR3 sequence reads: CASSLTVGETQYF. Partial CDR3 DNA: TGTGCCAGCAGCTTAACCGTCGGGGAGACG.

A word on this clone: The read ends 3 residues before the CDR3 terminus; that terminus is restored from the germline J gene. The chain couples TRBV20-1 to TRBJ2-1, with 10 positions matching TRBD2. This CDR3 spans 16 amino acids. The V gene end was trimmed by 1 base and the J gene end by 7 bases; junction bases not matched to a gene: 10. CDR1 and CDR2 from the germline V gene are DFQATT and SNEGSKA (reference sequence). The CDR3 DNA, read in part, is TGCAGTGCTAGAGCCCCCCTAGCGGGAGATCATAATGAG. Its protein product is CSARAPLAGDHNE. The CDR3, in full, reads CSARAPLAGDHNEQFF.

Notes on this clone: The read ends 3 residues shy of where the CDR3 ends; the end is completed using the germline J gene. V usage is TRBV6-2 or TRBV6-3 and J usage is TRBJ1-2, with D perhaps TRBD1 (5 bases). This CDR3 region has 14 residues. Germline V gives CDR1 MNHEY, CDR2 SVGEGT. CDR3 bases read: TGTGCCGCCCGGACTAGCGGGAGGGGCAATGAC. Protein sequence: CAARTSGRGND. The whole CDR3 sequence reads CAARTSGRGNDYTF.

About this clone itself: Read sequence stops 3 residues before the CDR3 end, and the germline J gene provides the missing end. The chain joins TRBV20-1 to TRBJ2-3; 8 nucleotides agree with TRBD2. The CDR3 totals 16 residues. Trimming took 1 base from V and 7 from J; bases not matched to a gene: 13. Germline V gene sequence: CDR1 DFQATT, CDR2 SNEGSKA (reference sequence). The covered CDR3 bases are TGCAGTGCTAGAGTTTGGAGCGGGGGCCTGGAATATACG. Amino acids: CSARVWSGGLEYT. The entire CDR3 is CSARVWSGGLEYTQYF.

Worth noting for this clone: Read data end 3 residues before the CDR3 end; the end is taken from the germline J gene. The chain has TRBV5-1 and TRBJ1-4; 7 bases match TRBD1. This CDR3 spans 15 amino acids. CDR1 is SGHRS, CDR2 YFSETQ, per germline. The part of the CDR3 DNA that was read is TGCGCCAGCAGCACGCTGGGACAGTTAAATTCACCA. This translates into CASSTLGQLNSP. In full, the CDR3 is CASSTLGQLNSPLFF. The variable domain in full, with the rest retrieved from reference TRBV5-1 and TRBJ1-4, is KAGVTQTPRYLIKTRGQQVTLSCSPISGHRSVSWYQQTPGQGLQFLFEYFSETQRNKGNFPGRFSGRQFSNSRSEMNVSTLELGDSALYLCASSTLGQLNSPLFFGSGTQLSVL.

On this clone itself: The CDR3 end falls 3 residues outside the read, so it is completed with the germline J gene. J is TRBJ2-7 and V is TRBV5-6; TRBD2 aligns across 10 bases. V shed 4 bases, J shed 1 base, and the junction held 5 bases outside the gene matches. This CDR3 is 15 amino acids long. The V gene's germline CDR1 is SGHDT and CDR2 YYEEEE. Partial CDR3 DNA: TGTGCCAGCAGCCCAGCGGGGGGGGCTTCCTACGAG. This encodes CASSPAGGASYE. The entire CDR3 is CASSPAGGASYEQYF.

Details on this clone: The read is 3 residues too short to cover the CDR3 end, so that end is filled in from the germline J gene. The genes are TRBV5-6 and TRBJ1-1, with a tentative D call TRBD1 (5 bases). This CDR3 spans 12 amino acids. The germline V gene has CDR1 SGHDT and CDR2 YYEEEE. The CDR3 DNA, read in part, is TGTGCCAGCAGCCAGCAGGGAAGGGAG. Translated: CASSQQGRE. The whole CDR3 is CASSQQGREAFF.

Concerning this clone itself: The read ends 3 residues early relative to the CDR3; the germline J gene fills the gap. The chain recombines TRBV29-1 with TRBJ2-1; D is possibly TRBD1 (6 bases). The CDR3 runs 14 residues. V was clipped by 4 bases and J by 5 bases, with 15 bases between them. From germline, CDR1 is SQVTM and CDR2 ANQGSEA. The sequenced part of the CDR3 DNA is TGCAGCGTTGGTAAACAGGGCAAGGACAATGAG. Translated: CSVGKQGKDNE. The complete CDR3 protein is CSVGKQGKDNEQFF.

A word on this clone: The observed sequence ends 3 residues before the CDR3 terminus, with the missing tail filled in from the germline J gene. The rearrangement joins TRBV7-3 to TRBJ2-1, with TRBD2 as a possible D gene (6 bases). Germline V gene data show CDR1 as SGHTA and CDR2 as FQGTGA. CDR3 length: 15 amino acids. Trimming cost V 3 bases and J 0 bases, with 9 bases left between them. The CDR3 is CASSLAGLSYNEQFF. The sequenced part of the CDR3 DNA is TGTGCCAGCAGCTTGGCGGGACTCTCCTACAATGAG. The complete variable domain, with remaining parts taken from reference TRBV7-3 and TRBJ2-1, reads GAGVSQTPSNKVTEKGKYVELRCDPISGHTALYWYRQSLGQGPEFLIYFQGTGAADDSGLPNDRFFAVRPEGSVSTLKIQRTERGDSAVYLCASSLAGLSYNEQFFGPGTRLTVL.